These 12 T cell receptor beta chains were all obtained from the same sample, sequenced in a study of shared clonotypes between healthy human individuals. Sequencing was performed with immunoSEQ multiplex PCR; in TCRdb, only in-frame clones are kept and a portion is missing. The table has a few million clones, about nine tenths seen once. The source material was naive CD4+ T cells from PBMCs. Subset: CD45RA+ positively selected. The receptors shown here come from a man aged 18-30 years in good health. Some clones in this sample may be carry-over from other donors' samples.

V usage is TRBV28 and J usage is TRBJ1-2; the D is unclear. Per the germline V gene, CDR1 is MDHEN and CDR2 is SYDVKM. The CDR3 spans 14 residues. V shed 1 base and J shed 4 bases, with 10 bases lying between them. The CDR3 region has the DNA TGTGCCAGCAGTTTATTGATAGGAGGCTATGGCTACACCTTC. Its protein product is CASSLLIGGYGYTF.

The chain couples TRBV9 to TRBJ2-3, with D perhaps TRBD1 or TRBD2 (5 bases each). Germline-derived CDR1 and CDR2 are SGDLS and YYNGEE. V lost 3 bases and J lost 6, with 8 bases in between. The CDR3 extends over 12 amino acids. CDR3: CASSGEGDTQYF. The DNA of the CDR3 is TGTGCCAGCAGCGGAGAGGGGGATACGCAGTATTTT.

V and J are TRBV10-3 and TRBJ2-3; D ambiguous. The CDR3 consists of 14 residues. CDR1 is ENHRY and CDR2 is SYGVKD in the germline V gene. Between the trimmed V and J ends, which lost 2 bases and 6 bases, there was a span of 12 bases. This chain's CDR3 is CAISEGFSYDTQYF. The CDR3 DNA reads TGTGCCATCAGTGAGGGGTTCTCATACGATACGCAGTATTTT.

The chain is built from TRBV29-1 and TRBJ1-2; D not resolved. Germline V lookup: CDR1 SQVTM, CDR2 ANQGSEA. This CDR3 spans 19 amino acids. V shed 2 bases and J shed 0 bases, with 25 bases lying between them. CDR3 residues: CSVENLPVSSPATNYGYTF. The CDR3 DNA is TGCAGCGTTGAAAATCTACCCGTCTCTTCACCTGCAACTAACTATGGCTACACCTTC.

CDR3 DNA: TGCGCCAGCAGCTTGGGGGGAGGTTTGGGGAGCTCCTACAATGAGCAGTTCTTC. Amino acid sequence: CASSLGGGLGSSYNEQFF. J is TRBJ2-1 and V is TRBV5-1, with D perhaps matching TRBD2 (6 bases). Germline V lookup: CDR1 SGHRS, CDR2 YFSETQ. The CDR3 contains 18 residues. V was cut by 0 bases and J by 0 bases, with 16 bases left in between.

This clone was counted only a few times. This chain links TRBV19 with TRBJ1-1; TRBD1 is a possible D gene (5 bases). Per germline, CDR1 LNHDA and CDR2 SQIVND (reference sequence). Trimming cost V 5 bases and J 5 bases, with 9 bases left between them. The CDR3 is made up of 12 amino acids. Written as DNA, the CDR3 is TGTGCCAGTAGTTCCGGGGGGACTGAAGCTTTCTTT. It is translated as CASSSGGTEAFF.

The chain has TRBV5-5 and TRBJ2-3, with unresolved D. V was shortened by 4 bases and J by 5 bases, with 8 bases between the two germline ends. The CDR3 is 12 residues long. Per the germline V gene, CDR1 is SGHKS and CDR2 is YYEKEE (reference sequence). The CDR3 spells CASSIFRDTQYF. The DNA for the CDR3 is TGTGCCAGCAGCATCTTTCGAGATACGCAGTATTTT. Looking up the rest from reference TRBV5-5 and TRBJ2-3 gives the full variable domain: DAGVTQSPTHLIKTRGQQVTLRCSPISGHKSVSWYQQVLGQGPQFIFQYYEKEERGRGNFPDRFSARQFPNYSSELNVNALLLGDSALYLCASSIFRDTQYFGPGTRLTVL.

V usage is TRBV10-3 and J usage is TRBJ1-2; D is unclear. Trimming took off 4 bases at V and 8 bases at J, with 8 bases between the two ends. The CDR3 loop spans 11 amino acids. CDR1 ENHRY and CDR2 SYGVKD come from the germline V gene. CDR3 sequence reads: CAISGAIGYTF. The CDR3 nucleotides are TGTGCCATCAGTGGGGCTATCGGCTACACCTTC.

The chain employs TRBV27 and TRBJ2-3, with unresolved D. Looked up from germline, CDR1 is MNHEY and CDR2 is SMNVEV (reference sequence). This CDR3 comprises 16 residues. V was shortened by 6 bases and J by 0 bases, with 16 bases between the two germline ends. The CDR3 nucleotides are TGTGCCAGCAGCCCAATCGAGCACTACAGCACAGATACGCAGTATTTT. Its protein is CASSPIEHYSTDTQYF.

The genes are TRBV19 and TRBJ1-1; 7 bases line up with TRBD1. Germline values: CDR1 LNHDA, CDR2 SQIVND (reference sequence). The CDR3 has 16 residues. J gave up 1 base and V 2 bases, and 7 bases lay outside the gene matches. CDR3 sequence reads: CASSILQGQGNTEAFF. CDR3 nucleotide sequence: TGTGCCAGTAGTATATTACAGGGGCAGGGGAACACTGAAGCTTTCTTT.

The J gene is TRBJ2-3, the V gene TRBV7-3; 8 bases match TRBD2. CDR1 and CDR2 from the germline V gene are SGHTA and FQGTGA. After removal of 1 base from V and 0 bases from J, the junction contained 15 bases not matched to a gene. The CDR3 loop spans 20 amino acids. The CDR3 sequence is CASSLRPLVAGGFSTDTQYF. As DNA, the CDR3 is TGTGCCAGCAGCTTAAGGCCCCTTGTGGCGGGAGGCTTCAGCACAGATACGCAGTATTTT.

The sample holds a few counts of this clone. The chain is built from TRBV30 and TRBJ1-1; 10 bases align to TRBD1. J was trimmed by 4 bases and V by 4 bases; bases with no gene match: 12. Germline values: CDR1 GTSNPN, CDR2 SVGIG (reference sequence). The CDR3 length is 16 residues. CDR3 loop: CAWTTFLRTGGTEAFF. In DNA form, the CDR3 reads TGTGCCTGGACCACATTCCTTCGGACAGGGGGCACTGAAGCTTTCTTT. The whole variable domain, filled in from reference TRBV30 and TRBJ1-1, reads SQTIHQWPATLVQPVGSPLSLECTVEGTSNPNLYWYRQAAGRGLQLLFYSVGIGQISSEVPQNLSASRPQDRQFILSSKKLLLSDSGFYLCAWTTFLRTGGTEAFFGQGTRLTVV.